The sample holds many counts of the clone carrying this T cell receptor beta chain. Its cognate antigen is unknown. In the same sample, other DNA sequences code for this CDR3. The sample belongs to a study of beta chain features in type 1 diabetes. Trimming pared 7 bases from V and 1 base from J, leaving 6 bases between. Germline CDR1 and CDR2: MGHDK and SYGVNS. The CDR3 covers 12 residues. The isolated RNA, all of it, was reverse transcribed, so expressed TCRB transcripts were what got sequenced. Sequencing used immunoSEQ multiplex PCR; TCRdb keeps in-frame clones, though not all of them. The sample contains 200,000 to 250,000 clones, about 11% of which appear only once. Study-wide points: Moderate yet significant TCRB CDR3 shortening was seen in Type 1 diabetes patients in all four CD4+ subsets. Patients' naive, central memory and regulatory TCRB repertoires appeared more alike than those of healthy donors. Fewer insertions but more deletions were seen at VDJ junctions in type 1 diabetes patients.

Isolation of CD4+ naive, central memory, regulatory and stem cell-like memory cells was achieved by sorting via CD45RO/CCR7/CD25/CD127/CD95/CD27. The source material was central memory CD4+ T cells from blood. The J gene is TRBJ2-3, the V gene TRBV25-1; D might be TRBD1 (5 bases). This TCR derives from a young man in good health. The CDR3 coding sequence is TGTGCCAGCACCAGGGGCACAGATACGCAGTATTTT. Its protein is CASTRGTDTQYF.